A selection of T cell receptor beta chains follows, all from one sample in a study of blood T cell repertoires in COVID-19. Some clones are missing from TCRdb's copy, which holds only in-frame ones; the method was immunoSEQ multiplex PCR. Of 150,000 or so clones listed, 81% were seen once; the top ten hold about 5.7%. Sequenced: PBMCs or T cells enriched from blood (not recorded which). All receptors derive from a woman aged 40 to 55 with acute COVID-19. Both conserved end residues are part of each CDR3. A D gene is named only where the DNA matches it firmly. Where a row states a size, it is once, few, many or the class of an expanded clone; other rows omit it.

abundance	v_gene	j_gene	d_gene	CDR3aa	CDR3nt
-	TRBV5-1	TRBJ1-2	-	CASSLANRVDGYTF	TGCGCCAGCAGCTTGGCCAACAGGGTTGATGGCTACACCTTC
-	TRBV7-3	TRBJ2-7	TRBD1	CASSLGQGDEQYF	TGTGCCAGCAGCCTGGGACAGGGGGACGAGCAGTACTTC
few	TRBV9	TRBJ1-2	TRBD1	CASSRGTGDFLGLAGYTF	TGTGCCAGCAGCAGGGGGACAGGGGATTTTCTTGGTCTTGCTGGCTACACCTTC
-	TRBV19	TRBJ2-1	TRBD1	CASSRDRGRNEQFF	TGTGCCAGTAGTAGGGACAGGGGGAGAAATGAGCAGTTCTTC
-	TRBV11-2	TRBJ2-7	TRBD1	CASSLPGQGGYEQYF	TGTGCCAGCAGCTTACCAGGACAGGGAGGATACGAGCAGTACTTC
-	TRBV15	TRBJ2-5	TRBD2	CATSRQSGVLAGVLGETQYF	TGTGCCACCAGCAGACAGAGTGGAGTACTAGCGGGAGTTCTGGGCGAGACCCAGTACTTC
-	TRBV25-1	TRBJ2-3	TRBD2	CASSDLVREGRTDTQYF	TGTGCCAGCAGTGACCTGGTGCGGGAGGGCCGGACAGATACGCAGTATTTT
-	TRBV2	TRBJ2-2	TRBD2	CASSVGGRAGELFF	TGTGCCAGCAGTGTAGGAGGGAGGGCCGGGGAGCTGTTTTTT
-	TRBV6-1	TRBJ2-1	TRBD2	CASSETSGSYNEQFF	TGTGCCAGCAGTGAGACTAGCGGGAGCTACAATGAGCAGTTCTTC
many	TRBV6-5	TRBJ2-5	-	CASSYSGASKETQYF	TGTGCCAGCAGTTACTCAGGGGCCTCAAAGGAGACCCAGTACTTC